This note documents a single T cell receptor beta chain sequence. This record comes from a study of somatic mutations in cytotoxic T cells in rheumatoid arthritis. The overall study: Among the T-cell populations stained with V beta antibodies, some were separated by flow sorting at nearly 100% purity, including V beta1+ cells whose TCRB was sequenced.

Original handling: Matches to published virus-specific TCRB sequences were rare among patient CD8+ clones larger than 1%. The data were produced by immunoSEQ multiplex PCR, yet TCRdb's version contains in-frame clones alone and is incomplete. The V and J calls and clone size are taken from that table; D and trimming were inferred from the DNA. The sample lists around 16,000 clones; about four fifths were seen once. The source is an adult with rheumatoid arthritis. Sequencing input: CD8+ T cells sorted from blood.

CDR3 sequence (DNA): TGTGCCAGCAGCCCGACAGGGAATTCCTACGAGCAGTACTTC. The encoded protein is CASSPTGNSYEQYF. The chain uses TRBV28 and TRBJ2-7, with 7 bases fitting TRBD1. The CDR3 is 14 amino acids. V was pared by 6 bases and J by 1 base, with 6 bases of the junction left unmatched. CDR1 is MDHEN and CDR2 is SYDVKM in the germline V gene.